This T cell receptor beta chain was obtained from a study of beta chain features in type 1 diabetes (dated 2018 in TCRdb). Regarding the complete study: Mean age, gender distribution, total cell number and subset yield were not different between patients and healthy donors. Regulatory and stem cell-like memory subsets were obtained from only 8 patients and roughly eight healthy donors, while naive and central memory subsets were obtained from all 28 donors. A total of roughly 100,000,000 sorted cells were examined across all samples, and the number of cells per subset was strongly correlated with RNA yield. The study compared the TCRB repertoires of sorted circulating CD4+ T cell subsets in recently diagnosed type 1 diabetes patients with those in matched healthy donors.

From each donor, a single peripheral blood sample of around 0.12 L on average was drawn into heparinised tubes. A BD FACSAria II was used to sort naive, central memory, regulatory and stem cell-like memory CD4+ T cells with a panel that included CD45RO, CCR7, CD25, CD127, CD95 and CD27. Purity was above 95% for every sorted population. PBMCs were isolated immediately by Lymphoprep density gradient centrifugation and stained directly without culture. Samples were stained and sorted in pairs, with one healthy donor and one patient per experiment, so that batch effects were minimized. With respect to this clone: Its antigen remains unidentified. Nothing much larger sits one base from this clone, and base qualities are not available.

The germline V gene gives CDR1 as SQVTM and CDR2 as ANQGSEA. The germline V and J ends show losses of 1 base and 4 bases respectively, and no gene match explains 4 bases of the junction. Spanning cysteine to phenylalanine, the CDR3 consists of 16 amino acids. The kept DNA is CDR3 alone, 48 bases in frame from the first base. All of the isolated RNA was reverse transcribed with the High Capacity cDNA Reverse Transcription Kit, so expressed TCRB transcripts were sequenced. Naive, central memory and regulatory T cell samples underwent deep immunoSEQ sequencing, averaging about 3.57 million total reads per sample. After sorted cells were lysed in RLT buffer, RNA was extracted with DNase-treated RNeasy Micro or Mini kits, with the choice depending on cell number. To prevent cross-contamination, every cell subset was processed on its own, while patient and healthy donor samples were processed together. The immunoSEQ multiplex PCR was used to amplify TCRB sequences from cDNA, generating 87-bp fragments that spanned the CDR3 region. Sequencing of the amplicons was performed on the Illumina HiSeq platform. The study's own analysis went as follows. Synthetic template baselines were used to correct PCR bias computationally, reads within Hamming distance 2 were collapsed, and singletons that could not be merged were discarded. By aligning reads against IMGT, V, D and J genes, CDR3 length, and insertions or deletions at six rearrangement sites were assigned. Within each subset, clonotype counts were normalized to the number of sorted cells before true diversity and Gini coefficients were calculated with the tcR R package. Repertoire sharing was quantified using the overlap coefficient calculated on TCRB nucleotide sequences. Out-of-frame TCRB sequences from naive cells were analyzed to stand in for the pre-selection repertoire. This immuneACCESS table, as held by TCRdb, lists in-frame sequences with V and J called but not all clones. Of the missing ones, under half trace to an unresolved V gene in checked studies; the others have no known cause. The V and J calls and clone size are taken from that table; D and trimming were inferred from the DNA. This sample has 600,000 or so clones in its table, and over 12% of those were observed once. Less than 0.04% of the sample belongs to the ten largest clones.

General conclusions and limits of the study: Only small numbers of individuals were included in the HLA sub-analyses, which left unresolved whether HLA type had any influence on TCRB rearrangement. Naive, central memory and regulatory TCRB repertoires appeared to be more similar among patients than among healthy donors. In all four CD4+ subsets, TCRB CDR3 length was moderately but significantly shorter in type 1 diabetes patients. Sequencing cDNA rather than genomic DNA could over-represent highly expressing activated cells, although activation and CD3 levels did not differ between groups. At VDJ recombination sites, patients with type 1 diabetes made fewer insertions and deleted more nucleotides, a pattern implying thymic rearrangement abnormalities. PCR may preferentially amplify shorter templates, but because patient and control samples were amplified and corrected together, any resulting skew would affect both groups equally.

The specimen was naive CD4+ T cells from blood. Explained via the paper, the cell subset or site label denotes: true naive CD4+ T cells. This receptor was identified in a man younger than 35 with type 1 diabetes. The sequence is built from TRBV29-1 and TRBJ2-1; TRBD2 agrees with 13 junctional bases. The nucleotide sequence is TGCAGCGTTGAAGTCGGGACTAGCGGGGTTTACAATGAGCAGTTCTTC. It codes for CSVEVGTSGVYNEQFF.